The next 19 T cell receptor beta chains were all read from a single sample in a study of CD8+CD57+ T cells in acquired aplastic anemia. Genomic DNA acted as the template from which TCR beta VDJ combination and CDR3 sequence profiling were carried out. TCRdb analysed the reads with MiXCR anew, one entry per CDR3 protein. The sample lists about 160,000 distinct CDR3 sequences, around 50% occurring once. Patients chosen for sequencing had shown CD8+CD57+ cell expansion by flow cytometry. The specimen sequenced was sorted CD4+, CD8+, or CD8+CD57+ T cells (not recorded which) from PBMCs. These receptors were collected from a human donor with aplastic anemia.

This clonotype was counted many times. The gene calls are TRBV5-8 and TRBJ2-3; the match to TRBD2 covers 10 bases. The germline gives CDR1 SGHTS, CDR2 YDEGEE. This CDR3 has 14 amino acids. The ends lost 0 bases at V and 9 bases at J; junction bases unmatched: 4. The CDR3 DNA is TGTGCCAGCAGCTTGGTTCTAGCGGGAGCGACGCAGTATTTT. It translates to CASSLVLAGATQYF.

This clonotype showed up many times. The chain uses TRBV5-1 and TRBJ1-1; D may be TRBD1 (5 bases). The CDR3 spans 14 residues. The germline CDR1 and CDR2 sequences are SGHRS and YFSETQ. V lost 4 bases and J 0 bases, leaving 10 bases between the germline ends. The DNA of the CDR3 is TGCGCCAGCAGCAACCCGACAGTGAACACTGAAGCTTTCTTT. It yields the protein CASSNPTVNTEAFF.

This clonotype was detected ten times or more. The rearrangement joins TRBV7-2 to TRBJ2-3; 16 nucleotides line up with TRBD2. Germline-derived CDR1 and CDR2 are SGHTA and FQGNSA. CDR3 length: 16 amino acids. V lost 5 bases, J lost 7 bases, and 6 bases stayed unmatched. The CDR3 here is CASSAPGLAGGNTQYF. DNA of the CDR3: TGTGCCAGCAGCGCACCGGGACTAGCGGGAGGGAATACGCAGTATTTT.

This clonotype was counted many times. The chain links TRBV2 to TRBJ1-2; 7 bases line up with TRBD1. Germline V gene sequence: CDR1 SNHLY, CDR2 FYNNEI. This CDR3 is built from 13 residues. The V and J ends lost 4 bases and 7 bases, in that order; junction bases with no gene match: 6. The CDR3 sequence: CASSGTGPGGYTF. CDR3 sequence (DNA): TGTGCCAGCAGTGGGACAGGTCCCGGTGGCTACACCTTC.

In this sample, this clonotype turned up a few times. An end of the junction differs from the germline gene, which may be a read error. This chain connects TRBV7-7 to TRBJ2-5; perhaps D is TRBD1 or TRBD2 (5 bases each). The CDR3 extends over 13 amino acids. Per the germline V gene, CDR1 is SSHAT and CDR2 is FNYEAQ (reference sequence). CDR3 sequence reads: CASSLNRDETQYF. CDR3 nucleotides: TGTGCTAGCAGCTTAAATAGGGACGAGACCCAGTACTTC.

This clonotype has at least ten counts. The rearrangement joins TRBV12-3 or TRBV12-4 to TRBJ2-6; D unclear. V was trimmed by 1 base and J by 0 bases, leaving 4 bases between them. CDR3 length equals 15 residues. This CDR3 reads CASSLDASGANVLTF. The DNA for the CDR3 is TGTGCCAGCAGTTTAGATGCCTCTGGGGCCAACGTCCTGACTTTC.

The rearrangement joins TRBV13 to TRBJ1-1; D may be TRBD1 (5 bases). Germline loops: CDR1 PRHDT, CDR2 FYEKMQ (reference sequence). The CDR3 has 18 amino acids. V lost 4 bases and J 4 bases, leaving 25 bases between the germline ends. CDR3 region: CASSSLGPGEVLSTEAFF. The DNA of the CDR3 is TGTGCCAGCAGCTCCCTGGGGCCCGGAGAAGTCCTGAGCACTGAAGCTTTCTTT.

The chain employs TRBV24-1 and TRBJ2-3; tentatively, D is TRBD2 (7 bases). The CDR3 consists of 16 residues. Germline CDR1 and CDR2: KGHDR and SFDVKD. V gave up 6 bases and J gave up 4 bases, with 19 bases separating them. The CDR3 protein is CATSPSRGGRSDTQYF. The CDR3 DNA reads as TGTGCCACCAGTCCTTCACGCGGGGGCAGGTCAGATACGCAGTATTTT.

Comments on this clonotype: A much larger clone sits a single nucleotide away, making a read error possible. This is likely a read error, given that the CDR3 carries no conserved phenylalanine or tryptophan at its end. The chain employs TRBV6-1 and TRBJ1-2; 11 nucleotides line up with TRBD1. Per the germline V gene, CDR1 is MNHNS and CDR2 is SASEGT. The trim removed 6 bases at V and 8 bases at J, leaving 8 bases unmatched. The CDR3 consists of 14 residues. CDR3 DNA: TGTGCCAGCAGGTCCGGGACAGGGGGGGAAGGCTACACCCTC. This gives the protein CASRSGTGGEGYTL.

There are a few counts of this clonotype. This chain's CDR3 is CASSFGGSSYNEQFF. CDR3 DNA: TGTGCCAGCAGTTTCGGTGGGAGCTCCTACAATGAGCAGTTCTTC. The genes are TRBV28 and TRBJ2-1; the D gene is possibly TRBD2 (5 bases). Germline assignment: CDR1 MDHEN and CDR2 SYDVKM. Trimming stripped 3 bases from V and 0 bases from J, with 9 bases between. This CDR3 is 15 amino acids long.

The chain is built from TRBV3-1 and TRBJ2-5; 14 bases map to TRBD2. There are 16 residues in the CDR3. After removal of 1 base from V and 5 bases from J, the junction contained 3 bases not matched to a gene. From germline, CDR1 is LGHDT and CDR2 YNNKEL (reference sequence). The CDR3 loop is CASSQGRTSGGETQYF. CDR3 sequence (DNA): TGTGCCAGCAGCCAAGGGAGGACTAGCGGGGGGGAGACCCAGTACTTC.

Of note for this clonotype: A much larger clone differs by one base, so this may be a read error. The chain carries TRBV20-1 and TRBJ1-1; D is uncertain. There are 14 residues in the CDR3. Trimming stripped 1 base from V and 0 bases from J, with 9 bases between. The germline gives CDR1 DFQATT, CDR2 SNEGSKA (reference sequence). The CDR3 sequence: CSARVFAMNTEAFF. The DNA for the CDR3 is TGCAGTGCTAGAGTCTTTGCCATGAACACTGAAGCTTTCTTT.

The chain has TRBV20-1 and TRBJ1-2; no reliable D call. V dropped 0 bases and J dropped 8 bases, with 19 bases sitting between them. The germline V gene encodes CDR1 DFQATT and CDR2 SNEGSKA (reference sequence). The CDR3 is 15 amino acids. The CDR3 loop reads CSARDFKGMTGGYTF. Here the CDR3 DNA reads TGCAGTGCTAGAGATTTTAAGGGAATGACGGGCGGCTACACCTTC.

This clonotype has only a few counts. This rearrangement joins TRBV24-1 to TRBJ2-1, with D possibly being TRBD1 (8 bases). Germline CDR1 KGHDR, CDR2 SFDVKD. The CDR3 has 16 amino acids. V was pared by 3 bases and J by 8 bases, with 19 bases between. CDR3 protein: CATSDPTGGGQDEQFF. The CDR3 coding sequence is TGTGCCACCAGTGATCCCACGGGCGGGGGACAGGATGAGCAGTTCTTC.

This clonotype was seen at least ten times. The rearrangement links TRBV11-2 to TRBJ2-3; 7 nucleotides align to TRBD2. CDR1 is SGHAT and CDR2 is FQNNGV in the germline V gene. CDR3 length: 15 amino acids. V gave up 7 bases and J gave up 1 base; unmatched junction bases: 8. DNA of the CDR3: TGTGCCAGCACCTCAGCGGGATGGGGCACAGATACGCAGTATTTT. Encoded protein: CASTSAGWGTDTQYF.

To note about this clonotype: No DNA is shown, since the ends of the CDR3 on it are uncertain; the CDR3 is the one TCRdb lists. This chain connects TRBV11-2 to TRBJ2-7; TRBD2 was called by the table and not checked on the DNA. Germline assignment: CDR1 SGHAT and CDR2 FQNNGV. Both ends counted, the CDR3 spans 19 residues. CDR3 protein: CASSFYICSGGTPTYEQYF.

This sequence joins TRBV2 and TRBJ2-7, with no clear D. This CDR3 has 12 amino acids. The germline V and J ends were trimmed by 2 bases and 3 bases, with 5 bases remaining between them. Germline values: CDR1 SNHLY, CDR2 FYNNEI. This CDR3 reads CASSEISYEQYF. For the CDR3, the DNA is TGTGCCAGCAGTGAAATAAGCTACGAGCAGTACTTC.

The chain combines TRBV20-1 with TRBJ1-6; TRBD1 might be the D (6 bases). Germline V gene sequence: CDR1 DFQATT, CDR2 SNEGSKA (reference sequence). V was clipped by 5 bases and J by 6 bases, with 17 bases between them. There are 15 residues in the CDR3. CDR3: CSAPPGSGVNSPLHF. In DNA, the CDR3 is TGCAGTGCTCCCCCCGGCTCAGGGGTTAATTCACCCCTCCACTTT.

This chain uses TRBV20-1 with TRBJ1-1, with D hard to call. The V and J ends lost 0 bases and 6 bases respectively, with 8 bases between them. Germline V gives CDR1 DFQATT, CDR2 SNEGSKA (reference sequence). This CDR3 is 12 amino acids long. The CDR3 DNA reads TGCAGTGCTAGAGAAGGTCGGGCTGAAGCTTTCTTT. Protein product: CSAREGRAEAFF.